The sequence of this T cell receptor (beta chain) was determined in a study of blood T cell repertoires in COVID-19. On the study more broadly: The study drew acute and convalescent COVID-19 samples from the United States, Italy and Spain. From T cells, B-cell-depleted T cells, or PBMCs came the material, which was cDNA or gDNA.

Germline CDR1 and CDR2: MNHEY and SVGAGI. V lost 2 bases, J lost 7 bases, and 6 bases stayed unmatched. The CDR3 extends over 15 amino acids. As originally analysed: Reference gene primer amplification gave nucleated cell count estimates. Data came from immunoSEQ multiplex PCR; TCRdb stores just in-frame clones and leaves some out. The V and J calls and the clone size are those of that table, but D and trimming were determined from the DNA. The table lists 55,000 to 70,000 clones, about nine tenths of them singletons. The sample was peripheral blood. This TCR was sampled from a woman of 80 years or more with COVID-19, enrolled during active disease. The rearrangement uses TRBV6-5 and TRBJ2-7, with TRBD1 matching 12 bases. The chain's CDR3 is CASSYQGQGAREQYF. The CDR3 nucleotides are TGTGCCAGCAGTTACCAGGGACAGGGGGCCCGAGAGCAGTACTTC.